This TCR beta chain was observed in a study of regulatory T cells in long-lasting Graves disease. Study as a whole: Newly diagnosed Graves' patients took antithyroid drugs under 3 months.

Sequencing libraries for TCR beta were prepared with iRepertoire HTBI primers and Arm-PCR of CDR3 regions. A single record per CDR3 protein comes from TCRdb applying MiXCR to the multiplex PCR reads. The table includes 300,000 to 400,000 distinct CDR3 sequences, around 15% detected once. Noted time point: newly diagnosed GD, antithyroid drugs for less than 3 months. PBMC RNA was the source of the TCR library. In its sample, this clonotype was seen many times. The TCR originated in a female donor with Graves disease. The sample consisted of peripheral blood mononuclear cells (PBMCs), taken at new diagnosis, from a patient treated with antithyroid drugs.

The CDR3, as DNA: TGTGCCATCGGGGGTGTTCCTATCGGCGAGCAGTACTTC. Translation gives CAIGGVPIGEQYF. The chain is built from TRBV10-3 and TRBJ2-7; D assignment may be TRBD1 or TRBD2 (5 bases each). Between the trimmed V and J ends, which lost 8 bases and 6 bases, there was a span of 17 bases. Germline V gene lookup returns CDR1 ENHRY and CDR2 SYGVKD. This CDR3 spans 13 amino acids.